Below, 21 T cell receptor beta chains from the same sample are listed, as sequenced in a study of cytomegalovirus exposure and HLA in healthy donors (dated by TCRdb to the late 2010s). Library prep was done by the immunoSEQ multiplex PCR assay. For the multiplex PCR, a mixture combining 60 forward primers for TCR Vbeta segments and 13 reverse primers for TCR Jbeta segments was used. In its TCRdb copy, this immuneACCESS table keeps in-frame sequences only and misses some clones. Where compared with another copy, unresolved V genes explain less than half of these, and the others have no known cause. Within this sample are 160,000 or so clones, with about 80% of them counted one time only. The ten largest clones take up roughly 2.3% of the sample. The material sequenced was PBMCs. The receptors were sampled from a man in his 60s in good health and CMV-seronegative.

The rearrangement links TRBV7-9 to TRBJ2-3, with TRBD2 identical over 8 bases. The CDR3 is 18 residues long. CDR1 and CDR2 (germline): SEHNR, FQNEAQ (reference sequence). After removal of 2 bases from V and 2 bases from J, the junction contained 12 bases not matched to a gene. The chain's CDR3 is CASSLLRGDPSNTDTQYF. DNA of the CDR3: TGTGCCAGCAGCTTATTGCGGGGGGACCCTTCGAACACAGATACGCAGTATTTT. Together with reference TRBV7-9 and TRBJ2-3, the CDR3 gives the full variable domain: DTGVSQNPRHKITKRGQNVTFRCDPISEHNRLYWYRQTLGQGPEFLTYFQNEAQLEKSRLLSDRFSAERPKGSFSTLEIQRTEQGDSAMYLCASSLLRGDPSNTDTQYFGPGTRLTVL.

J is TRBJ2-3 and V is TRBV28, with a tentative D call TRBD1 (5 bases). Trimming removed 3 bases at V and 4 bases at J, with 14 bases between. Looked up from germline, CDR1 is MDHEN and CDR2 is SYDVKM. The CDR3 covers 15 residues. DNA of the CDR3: TGTGCCAGCAGTTTGGGCCAGGGTATGGCAGATACGCAGTATTTT. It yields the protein CASSLGQGMADTQYF.

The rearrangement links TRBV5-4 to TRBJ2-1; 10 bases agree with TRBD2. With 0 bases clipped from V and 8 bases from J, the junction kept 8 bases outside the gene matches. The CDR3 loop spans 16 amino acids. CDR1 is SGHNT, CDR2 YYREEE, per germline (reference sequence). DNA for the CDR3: TGTGCCAGCAGCTTGGCCGGAGTAGCGGGGGGTTATGAGCAGTTCTTC. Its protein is CASSLAGVAGGYEQFF.

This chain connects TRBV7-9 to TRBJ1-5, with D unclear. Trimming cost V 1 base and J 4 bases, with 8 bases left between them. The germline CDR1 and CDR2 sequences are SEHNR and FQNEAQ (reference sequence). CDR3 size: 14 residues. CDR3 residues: CASSLGGPNQPQHF. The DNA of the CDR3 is TGTGCCAGCAGCTTAGGCGGTCCAAATCAGCCCCAGCATTTT.

CDR3 amino acids: CASSPDRGWEKLFF. The CDR3, as DNA: TGTGCCAGCAGCCCGGACAGGGGATGGGAAAAACTGTTTTTT. The chain carries TRBV27 and TRBJ1-4; 9 bases are a match to TRBD1. The CDR3 has 14 amino acids. Germline V gives CDR1 MNHEY, CDR2 SMNVEV (reference sequence). With 6 bases clipped from V and 8 bases from J, the junction kept 7 bases outside the gene matches.

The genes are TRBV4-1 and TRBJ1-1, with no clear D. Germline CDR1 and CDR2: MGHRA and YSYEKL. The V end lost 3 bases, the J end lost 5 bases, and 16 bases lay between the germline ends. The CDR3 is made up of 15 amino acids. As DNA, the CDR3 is TGCGCCAGCAGCCACAACCACGGTACGGGGACTGAAGCTTTCTTT. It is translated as CASSHNHGTGTEAFF.

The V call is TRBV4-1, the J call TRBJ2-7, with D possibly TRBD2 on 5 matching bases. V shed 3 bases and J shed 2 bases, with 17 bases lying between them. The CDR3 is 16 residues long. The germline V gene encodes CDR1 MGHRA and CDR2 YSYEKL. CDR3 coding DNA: TGCGCCAGCAGCCATTTGGCCCGGGAAGGGACCTACGAGCAGTACTTC. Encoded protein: CASSHLAREGTYEQYF.

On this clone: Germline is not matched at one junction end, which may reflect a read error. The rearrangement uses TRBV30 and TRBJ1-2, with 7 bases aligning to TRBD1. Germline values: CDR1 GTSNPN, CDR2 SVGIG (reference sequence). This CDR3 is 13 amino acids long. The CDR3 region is CAWTYTGVSQALF. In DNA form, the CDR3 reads TGTGCCTGGACGTATACAGGGGTGAGCCAGGCTCTCTTC.

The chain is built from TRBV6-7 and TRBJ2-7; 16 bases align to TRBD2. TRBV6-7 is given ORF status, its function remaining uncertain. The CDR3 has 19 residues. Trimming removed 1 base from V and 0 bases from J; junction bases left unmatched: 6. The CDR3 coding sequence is TGTGCCAGCAGTTACTGGGGACTAGCGGGGGGGTTAAGCTCCTACGAGCAGTACTTC. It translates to CASSYWGLAGGLSSYEQYF.

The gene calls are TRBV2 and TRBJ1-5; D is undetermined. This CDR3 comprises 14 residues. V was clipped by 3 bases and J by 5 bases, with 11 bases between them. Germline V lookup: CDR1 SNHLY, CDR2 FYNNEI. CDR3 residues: CASSESRFDQPQHF. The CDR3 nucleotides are TGTGCCAGCAGTGAGAGCAGGTTTGATCAGCCCCAGCATTTT.

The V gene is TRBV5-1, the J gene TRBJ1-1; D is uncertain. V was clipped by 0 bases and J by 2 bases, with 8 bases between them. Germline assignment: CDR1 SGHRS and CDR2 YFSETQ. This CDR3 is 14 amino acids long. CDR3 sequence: CASSLGTENTEAFF. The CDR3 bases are TGCGCCAGCAGCTTGGGTACTGAAAACACTGAAGCTTTCTTT.

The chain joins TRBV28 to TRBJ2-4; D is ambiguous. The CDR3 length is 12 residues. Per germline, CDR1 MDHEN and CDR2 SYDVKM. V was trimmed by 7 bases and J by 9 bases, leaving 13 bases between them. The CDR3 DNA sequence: TGTGCCAGCACCGATGCGGTAGGCATTCAGTACTTC. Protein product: CASTDAVGIQYF. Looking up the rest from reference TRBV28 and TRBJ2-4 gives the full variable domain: DVKVTQSSRYLVKRTGEKVFLECVQDMDHENMFWYRQDPGLGLRLIYFSYDVKMKEKGDIPEGYSVSREKKERFSLILESASTNQTSMYLCASTDAVGIQYFGAGTRLSVL.

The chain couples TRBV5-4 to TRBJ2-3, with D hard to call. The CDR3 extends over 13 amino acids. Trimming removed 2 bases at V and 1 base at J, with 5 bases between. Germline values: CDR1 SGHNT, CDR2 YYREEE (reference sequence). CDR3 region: CASSFSGTDTQYF. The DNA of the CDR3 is TGTGCCAGCAGCTTTTCTGGCACAGATACGCAGTATTTT. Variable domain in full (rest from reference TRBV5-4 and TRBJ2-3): ETGVTQSPTHLIKTRGQQVTLRCSSQSGHNTVSWYQQALGQGPQFIFQYYREEENGRGNFPPRFSGLQFPNYSSELNVNALELDDSALYLCASSFSGTDTQYFGPGTRLTVL.

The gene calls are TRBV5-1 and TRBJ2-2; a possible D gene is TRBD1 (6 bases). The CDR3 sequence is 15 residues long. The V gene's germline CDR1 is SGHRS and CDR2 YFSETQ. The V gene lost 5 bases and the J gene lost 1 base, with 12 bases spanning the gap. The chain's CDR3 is CASRWDNRNTGELFF. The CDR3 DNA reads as TGCGCCAGCAGGTGGGACAACCGGAACACCGGGGAGCTGTTTTTT.

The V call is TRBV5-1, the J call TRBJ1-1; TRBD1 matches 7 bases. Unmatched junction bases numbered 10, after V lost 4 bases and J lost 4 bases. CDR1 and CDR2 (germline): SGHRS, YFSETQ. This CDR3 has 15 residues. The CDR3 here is CASSGGQPWVTEAFF. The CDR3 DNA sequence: TGCGCCAGCAGCGGGGGACAGCCATGGGTCACTGAAGCTTTCTTT. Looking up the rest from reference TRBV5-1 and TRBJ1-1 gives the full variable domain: KAGVTQTPRYLIKTRGQQVTLSCSPISGHRSVSWYQQTPGQGLQFLFEYFSETQRNKGNFPGRFSGRQFSNSRSEMNVSTLELGDSALYLCASSGGQPWVTEAFFGQGTRLTVV.

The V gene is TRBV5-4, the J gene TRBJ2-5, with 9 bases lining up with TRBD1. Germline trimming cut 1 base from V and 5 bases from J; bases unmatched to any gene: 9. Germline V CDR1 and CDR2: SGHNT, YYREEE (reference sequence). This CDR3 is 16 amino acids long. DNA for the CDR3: TGTGCCAGCAGCTTGAGTACAGGGGGCCGTCGGGAGACCCAGTACTTC. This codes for CASSLSTGGRRETQYF.

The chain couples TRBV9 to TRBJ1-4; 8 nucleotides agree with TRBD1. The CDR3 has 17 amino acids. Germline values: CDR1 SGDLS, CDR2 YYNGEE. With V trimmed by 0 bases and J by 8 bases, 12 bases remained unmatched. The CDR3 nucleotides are TGTGCCAGCAGCGTAGGGGTTACGACAGGGGACAAGGAAAAACTGTTTTTT. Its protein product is CASSVGVTTGDKEKLFF.

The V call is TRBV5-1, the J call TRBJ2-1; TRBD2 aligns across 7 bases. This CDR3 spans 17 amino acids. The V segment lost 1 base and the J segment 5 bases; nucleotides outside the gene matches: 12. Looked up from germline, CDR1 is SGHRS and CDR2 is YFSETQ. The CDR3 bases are TGCGCCAGCAGCTTGAAACCGGTAGCGGGCATAGACAATGAGCAGTTCTTC. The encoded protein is CASSLKPVAGIDNEQFF.

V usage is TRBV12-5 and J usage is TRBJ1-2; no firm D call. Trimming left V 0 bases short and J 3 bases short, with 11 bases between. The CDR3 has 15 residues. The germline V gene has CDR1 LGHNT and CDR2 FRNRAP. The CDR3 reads CASGLVPETDYGYTF. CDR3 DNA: TGTGCTAGTGGTTTGGTCCCGGAAACAGACTATGGCTACACCTTC. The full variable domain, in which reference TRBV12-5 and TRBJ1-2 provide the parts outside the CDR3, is DARVTQTPRHKVTEMGQEVTMRCQPILGHNTVFWYRQTMMQGLELLAYFRNRAPLDDSGMPKDRFSAEMPDATLATLKIQPSEPRDSAVYFCASGLVPETDYGYTFGSGTRLTVV.

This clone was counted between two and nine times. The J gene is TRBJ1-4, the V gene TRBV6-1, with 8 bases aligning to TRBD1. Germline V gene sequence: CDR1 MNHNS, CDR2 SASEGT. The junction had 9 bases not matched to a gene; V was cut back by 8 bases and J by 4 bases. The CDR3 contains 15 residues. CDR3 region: CASHDRGQINEKLFF. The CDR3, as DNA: TGTGCCAGCCATGACAGGGGTCAAATTAATGAAAAACTGTTTTTT.

The chain's CDR3 is CASSPEGSGAKNIQYF. The CDR3 nucleotides are TGTGCCAGCAGCCCCGAGGGTAGCGGAGCCAAAAACATTCAGTACTTC. V and J are TRBV2 and TRBJ2-4; perhaps TRBD2 as D (6 bases). Germline V lookup: CDR1 SNHLY, CDR2 FYNNEI. The CDR3 runs 16 residues. Trimming took 6 bases from V and 0 from J, leaving 15 bases between them.